Detailed here is one T cell receptor beta chain. What it binds is unknown. These data originate in a study of T cells in localized non-small cell lung cancer. General study results and limits: Turning up in adjacent lung were a median around 60 of the top 100 tumor clones. Elevated circulating T cell density in blood was associated with longer overall survival. Since sequencing was restricted to only one region of the tumor, intratumor heterogeneity remains a possibility. In uninvolved adjacent lung, T cell clonality reached its highest value, exceeding tumor.

Germline CDR1 reads MDHEN; CDR2 reads SYDVKM. The CDR3 runs to 15 residues. After removal of 5 bases from V and 2 bases from J, the junction contained 5 bases not matched to a gene. The protocol was immunoSEQ multiplex PCR, while the TCRdb copy is restricted to in-frame clones and leaves out a portion. The sample holds about 59,000 clones, about 90% seen once. The TCR originated in a man between 40 and 75 years old with stage I squamous cell lung carcinoma. The chain links TRBV28 to TRBJ2-5; 10 bases align to TRBD2. Specimen: peripheral blood, collected before any cancer treatment. The CDR3, as DNA: TGTGCCAGCAGTCGCCGGACTAGCGGTCAAGAGACCCAGTACTTC. This sequence encodes CASSRRTSGQETQYF.